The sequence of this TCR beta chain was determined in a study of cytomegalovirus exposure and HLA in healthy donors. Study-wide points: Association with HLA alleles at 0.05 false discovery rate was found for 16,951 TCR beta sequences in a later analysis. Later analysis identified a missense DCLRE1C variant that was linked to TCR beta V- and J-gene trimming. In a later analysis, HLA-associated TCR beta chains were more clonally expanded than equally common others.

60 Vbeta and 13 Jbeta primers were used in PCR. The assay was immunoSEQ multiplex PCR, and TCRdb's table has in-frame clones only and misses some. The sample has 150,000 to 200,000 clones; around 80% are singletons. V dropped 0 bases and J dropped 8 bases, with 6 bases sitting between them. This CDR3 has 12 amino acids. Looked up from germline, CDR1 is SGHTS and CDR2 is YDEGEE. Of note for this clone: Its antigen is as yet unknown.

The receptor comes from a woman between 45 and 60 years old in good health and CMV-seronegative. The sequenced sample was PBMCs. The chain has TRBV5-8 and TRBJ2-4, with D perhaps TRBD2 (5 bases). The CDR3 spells CASSLVRDIQYF. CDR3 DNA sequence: TGTGCCAGCAGCTTGGTGAGGGACATTCAGTACTTC.